The 11 T cell receptor beta chains below come from one sample, sequenced in a study of blood T cell repertoires in COVID-19. TCRdb's copy holds only in-frame clones and misses some; the assay was immunoSEQ multiplex PCR. The sample has a few hundred thousand clones, more than 90% seen once. Sequencing was performed on peripheral blood. The receptor set was obtained from a person between 18 and 30 years old with COVID-19, enrolled during active disease.

The rearrangement joins TRBV29-1 to TRBJ2-7; TRBD2 matches 7 bases. Germline V gene lookup returns CDR1 SQVTM and CDR2 ANQGSEA. With V trimmed by 1 base and J by 2 bases, 8 bases remained unmatched. The length of the CDR3 is 15 residues. This CDR3 reads CSVEVGGTNTYEQYF. CDR3 DNA: TGCAGCGTTGAAGTTGGCGGGACTAACACCTACGAGCAGTACTTC.

The rearrangement joins TRBV11-3 to TRBJ2-2; D possibly corresponds to TRBD1 (6 bases). The CDR3 loop spans 16 amino acids. Germline CDR1 reads SGHNT; CDR2 reads YENEEA. Trimming took 5 bases from V and 0 from J, leaving 13 bases between them. This chain's CDR3 is CASSPRDKSNTGELFF. For the CDR3, the DNA is TGTGCCAGCAGCCCACGGGACAAATCGAACACCGGGGAGCTGTTTTTT.

The CDR3 DNA sequence: TGTGCCTGGAGTGTGAGGACAGGGGGAGGCTACACCTTC. This gives the protein CAWSVRTGGGYTF. The V gene is TRBV30, the J gene TRBJ1-2; TRBD1 agrees at 10 bases. Germline assignment: CDR1 GTSNPN and CDR2 SVGIG (reference sequence). CDR3 length: 13 residues. Trimming removed 0 bases from V and 8 bases from J; junction bases left unmatched: 3.

V gene TRBV3-1 (or the pseudogene TRBV3-2) combines with J gene TRBJ2-7; the match to TRBD2 covers 10 bases. Germline CDR1 LGHDT, CDR2 YNNKEL (reference sequence). The ends lost 10 bases at V and 5 bases at J; junction bases unmatched: 5. CDR3 length equals 12 residues. Here the CDR3 reads CATTGTSDEQYF. The DNA for the CDR3 is TGTGCCACCACCGGGACTAGCGACGAGCAGTACTTC.

This CDR3 reads CASSEPGGTTYNEQFF. The CDR3 bases are TGTGCCAGCAGTGAACCGGGGGGGACAACCTACAATGAGCAGTTCTTC. The J gene is TRBJ2-1, the V gene TRBV6-1; the match to TRBD2 covers 8 bases. Trimming cost V 2 bases and J 2 bases; bases outside gene matches: 5. Germline CDR1 and CDR2: MNHNS and SASEGT. The CDR3 is 16 residues long.

The chain uses TRBV9 and TRBJ1-5; D gene unclear. V gave up 0 bases and J gave up 5 bases, with 6 bases separating them. This CDR3 contains 13 residues. Germline V CDR1 and CDR2: SGDLS, YYNGEE. In nucleotides, the CDR3 is TGTGCCAGCAGCGTAGATAATGATCAGCCCCAGCATTTT. Amino acids: CASSVDNDQPQHF.

The J gene is TRBJ2-1, the V gene TRBV5-1, with TRBD2 identical over 14 bases. The V gene's germline CDR1 is SGHRS and CDR2 YFSETQ. The CDR3 length is 19 residues. V trimming: 4 bases; J trimming: 2 bases; junction bases outside the gene matches: 11. For the CDR3, the DNA is TGCGCCAGCAGCCCGGGACTAGCGGGAGCTCCGGCCACCTACAATGAGCAGTTCTTC. Translating it yields CASSPGLAGAPATYNEQFF.

This chain joins TRBV5-4 and TRBJ2-5, with 7 bases lining up with TRBD2. Germline assignment: CDR1 SGHNT and CDR2 YYREEE (reference sequence). With V trimmed by 0 bases and J by 5 bases, 7 bases remained unmatched. This CDR3 comprises 15 residues. The chain's CDR3 is CASSLALAGVETQYF. For the CDR3, the DNA is TGTGCCAGCAGCTTGGCCCTGGCGGGAGTGGAGACCCAGTACTTC.

The chain uses TRBV28 and TRBJ2-2; a weak D match, TRBD1 (6 bases). Trimming removed 7 bases from V and 0 bases from J, with 6 bases in between. CDR3 length equals 13 residues. CDR1 is MDHEN and CDR2 is SYDVKM in the germline V gene. This CDR3 reads CASKGANTGELFF. CDR3 DNA sequence: TGTGCCAGCAAGGGGGCGAACACCGGGGAGCTGTTTTTT.

The rearrangement joins TRBV7-9 to TRBJ2-2; tentatively, D is TRBD1 (5 bases). This CDR3 is 15 amino acids long. Trimming stripped 5 bases from V and 5 bases from J, with 15 bases between. CDR1 is SEHNR, CDR2 FQNEAQ, per germline (reference sequence). The CDR3 spells CASSRQPGRTGELFF. The CDR3 bases are TGTGCCAGCAGCCGACAGCCCGGTCGGACCGGGGAGCTGTTTTTT.

The rearrangement joins TRBV11-3 to TRBJ2-1, with TRBD2 identical over 7 bases. V shed 2 bases and J 6 bases; nucleotides not matched to a gene: 4. The CDR3 is 14 residues long. Germline V CDR1 and CDR2: SGHNT, YENEEA. The CDR3 protein is CASSLTGLVNEQFF. The CDR3 region has the DNA TGTGCCAGCAGCTTAACAGGACTAGTCAATGAGCAGTTCTTC. The full variable domain, in which reference TRBV11-3 and TRBJ2-1 provide the parts outside the CDR3, is EAGVVQSPRYKIIEKKQPVAFWCNPISGHNTLYWYLQNLGQGPELLIRYENEEAVDDSQLPKDRFSAERLKGVDSTLKIQPAELGDSAVYLCASSLTGLVNEQFFGPGTRLTVL.